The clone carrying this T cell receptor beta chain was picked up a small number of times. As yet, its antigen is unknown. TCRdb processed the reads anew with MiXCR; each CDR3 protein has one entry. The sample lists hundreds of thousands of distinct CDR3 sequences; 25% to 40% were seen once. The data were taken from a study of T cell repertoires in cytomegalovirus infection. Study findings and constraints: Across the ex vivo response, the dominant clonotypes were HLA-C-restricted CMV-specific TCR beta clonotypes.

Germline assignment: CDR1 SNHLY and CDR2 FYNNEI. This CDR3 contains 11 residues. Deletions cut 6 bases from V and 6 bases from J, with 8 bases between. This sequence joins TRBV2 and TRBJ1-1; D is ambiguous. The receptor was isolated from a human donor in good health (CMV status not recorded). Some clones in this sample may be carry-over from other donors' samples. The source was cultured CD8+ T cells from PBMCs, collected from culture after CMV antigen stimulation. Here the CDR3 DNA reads TGTGCCAGCAGGGGCTACCCTGAAGCTTTCTTT. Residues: CASRGYPEAFF.